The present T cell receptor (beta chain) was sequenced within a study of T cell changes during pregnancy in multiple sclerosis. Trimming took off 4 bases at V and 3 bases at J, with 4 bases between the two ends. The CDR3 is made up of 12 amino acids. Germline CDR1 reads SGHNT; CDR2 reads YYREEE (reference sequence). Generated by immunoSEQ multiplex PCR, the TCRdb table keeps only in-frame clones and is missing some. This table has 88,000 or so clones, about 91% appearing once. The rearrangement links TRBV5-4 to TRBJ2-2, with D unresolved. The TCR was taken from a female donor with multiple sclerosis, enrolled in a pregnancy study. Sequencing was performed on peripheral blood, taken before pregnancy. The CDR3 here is CASSGDTGELFF. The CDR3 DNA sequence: TGTGCCAGCAGCGGAGACACCGGGGAGCTGTTTTTT. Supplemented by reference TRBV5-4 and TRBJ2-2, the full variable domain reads ETGVTQSPTHLIKTRGQQVTLRCSSQSGHNTVSWYQQALGQGPQFIFQYYREEENGRGNFPPRFSGLQFPNYSSELNVNALELDDSALYLCASSGDTGELFFGEGSRLTVL.